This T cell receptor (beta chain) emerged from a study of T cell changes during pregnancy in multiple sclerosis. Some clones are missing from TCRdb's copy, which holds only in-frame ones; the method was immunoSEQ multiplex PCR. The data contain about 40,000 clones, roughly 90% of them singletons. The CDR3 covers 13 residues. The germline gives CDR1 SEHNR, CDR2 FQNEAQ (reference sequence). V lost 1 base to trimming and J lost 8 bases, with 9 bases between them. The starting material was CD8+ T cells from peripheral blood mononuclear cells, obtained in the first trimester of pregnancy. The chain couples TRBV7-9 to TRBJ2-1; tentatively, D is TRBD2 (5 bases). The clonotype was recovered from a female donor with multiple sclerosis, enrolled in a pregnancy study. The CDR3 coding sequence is TGTGCCAGCAGCTTAGGTACGAGGGATGAGCAGTTCTTC. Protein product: CASSLGTRDEQFF.